These 26 T cell receptor beta chains were sequenced from one sample in a study of T cells in Graves' hyperthyroidism and ophthalmopathy. From RNA transcripts, TCR beta CDR3 regions were amplified. Using the HTBI primer set, a first-round RT-PCR was run on the TCR CDR3. TCRdb reprocessed the multiplex PCR reads with MiXCR, giving one entry per CDR3 protein. The repertoire holds about 380,000 distinct CDR3 sequences, less than 15% seen once, with around 21% in the top ten. Sequenced input: blood. The receptors derive from a man between 25 and 39 years old with Graves' hyperthyroidism that later progressed to Graves' ophthalmopathy.

This clonotype was seen ten or more times. V and J are TRBV28 and TRBJ1-5, with D unclear. Germline V CDR1 and CDR2: MDHEN, SYDVKM. CDR3 size: 14 residues. V gave up 6 bases and J gave up 3 bases, with 12 bases separating them. The DNA for the CDR3 is TGTGCCAGCAGATGGAGTACGATCAATCAGCCCCAGCATTTT. Encoded protein: CASRWSTINQPQHF.

Here the CDR3 reads CASSQGTTINTEAFF. CDR3 nucleotide sequence: TGTGCCAGCAGCCAGGGAACCACCATTAACACTGAAGCTTTCTTT. The V and J genes are TRBV7-3 and TRBJ1-1; D possibly corresponds to TRBD1 (5 bases). This CDR3 region has 15 residues. In germline, CDR1 is SGHTA, CDR2 FQGTGA. V lost 5 bases, J lost 2 bases, and 15 bases lay in between.

The gene calls are TRBV6-1 and TRBJ2-5, with D tentatively TRBD1 or TRBD2 (5 bases each). This CDR3 contains 16 residues. V was trimmed by 6 bases and J by 5 bases, leaving 22 bases between them. Germline V gives CDR1 MNHNS, CDR2 SASEGT. The chain's CDR3 is CASSLSGTGLGETQYF. The CDR3 coding sequence is TGTGCCAGCAGCCTCTCAGGGACCGGTTTGGGGGAGACCCAGTACTTC.

This clonotype was detected many times. The chain recombines TRBV6-1 with TRBJ2-7; tentatively, D is TRBD2 (6 bases). The V gene's germline CDR1 is MNHNS and CDR2 SASEGT. The V end was cut by 1 base, the J end by 1 base, with 11 bases between. The length of the CDR3 is 15 residues. The CDR3 DNA reads as TGTGCCAGCAGTGAAGAAAGCGGGTTTTCCTACGAGCAGTACTTC. This codes for CASSEESGFSYEQYF.

The J gene is TRBJ1-1, the V gene TRBV4-1; D remains ambiguous. V was pared by 1 base and J by 0 bases, with 6 bases between. CDR1 and CDR2 from the germline V gene are MGHRA and YSYEKL. The CDR3 has 14 amino acids. In DNA form, the CDR3 reads TGCGCCAGCAGCCAAGTTTGGATGAACACTGAAGCTTTCTTT. Its protein is CASSQVWMNTEAFF.

CDR3 amino acids: CASSPTLSGNTIYF. The CDR3 DNA reads as TGTGCCAGCAGCCCAACCTTGTCGGGGAACACCATATATTTT. V usage is TRBV9 and J usage is TRBJ1-3; no firm D call. The V end was cut by 4 bases, the J end by 7 bases, with 15 bases between. From germline, CDR1 is SGDLS and CDR2 YYNGEE. This CDR3 spans 14 amino acids.

In this sample, this clonotype turned up many times. The chain employs TRBV6-2 or TRBV6-3 and TRBJ2-1; the match to TRBD1 covers 8 bases. Germline loops: CDR1 MNHEY, CDR2 SVGEGT. This CDR3 has 19 amino acids. V gave up 5 bases and J gave up 5 bases; unmatched junction bases: 20. The DNA for the CDR3 is TGTGCCAGCAGTCTCACCACCGGGACAGGTTATTCAAGGGACAATGAGCAGTTCTTC. It encodes CASSLTTGTGYSRDNEQFF.

This clonotype was found many times. The rearrangement uses TRBV9 and TRBJ2-7; D is unclear. Germline V gives CDR1 SGDLS, CDR2 YYNGEE. The CDR3 loop spans 14 amino acids. V lost 2 bases to trimming and J lost 1 base, with 10 bases between them. The DNA of the CDR3 is TGTGCCAGCAGCGTCCTCGACGGATCCTACGAGCAGTACTTC. Translation gives CASSVLDGSYEQYF.

This clonotype was seen at least ten times. This sequence joins TRBV28 and TRBJ1-1; 8 positions agree with TRBD1. CDR3 length equals 15 residues. V trimming: 4 bases; J trimming: 2 bases; junction bases outside the gene matches: 6. Per the germline V gene, CDR1 is MDHEN and CDR2 is SYDVKM. This CDR3 is CASSYSGTGNTEAFF. The CDR3 DNA sequence: TGTGCCAGCAGTTATTCCGGGACAGGAAACACTGAAGCTTTCTTT.

V gene TRBV3-1 combines with J gene TRBJ1-6, with TRBD1 matching over 7 bases. The J segment lost 9 bases and the V segment lost 0 bases, leaving 2 bases of the junction unmatched. Germline V gene lookup returns CDR1 LGHDT and CDR2 YNNKEL (reference sequence). The CDR3 is 14 residues long. CDR3 sequence: CASSQDRGSSPLHF. CDR3 bases: TGTGCCAGCAGCCAAGACAGGGGGAGTTCACCCCTCCACTTT.

There are a few counts of this clonotype. The V call is TRBV12-3 or TRBV12-4, the J call TRBJ2-3, with 8 bases that match TRBD2. CDR3 length: 16 amino acids. V lost 4 bases and J lost 2; bases outside the gene matches: 8. The DNA for the CDR3 is TGTGCCAGCAGTTCCCTCTCCGGGGGGGCCACAGATACGCAGTATTTT. Amino acids: CASSSLSGGATDTQYF.

The V gene is TRBV3-1, the J gene TRBJ1-2; D gene ambiguous. The ends were cut back, 2 bases at V and 4 bases at J, with 8 bases in the middle. CDR1 is LGHDT, CDR2 YNNKEL, per germline (reference sequence). The CDR3 covers 13 residues. This CDR3 reads CASSQRESYGYTF. The CDR3, as DNA: TGTGCCAGCAGCCAACGCGAGAGCTATGGCTACACCTTC.

This clonotype was seen ten or more times. This chain connects TRBV2 to TRBJ2-7; D call uncertain. This CDR3 spans 12 amino acids. Deletions cut 5 bases from V and 4 bases from J, with 9 bases between. Looked up from germline, CDR1 is SNHLY and CDR2 is FYNNEI. CDR3 sequence reads: CASSYSPYEQYF. The DNA for the CDR3 is TGTGCCAGCAGTTATAGCCCGTACGAGCAGTACTTC.

The chain links TRBV4-1 to TRBJ1-5, with 7 nucleotides matching TRBD1. Germline CDR1 MGHRA, CDR2 YSYEKL. CDR3 size: 16 residues. Losses at the gene ends were 2 bases for V and 0 bases for J; bases not matched to a gene: 4. The CDR3 spells CASSQQTGISNQPQHF. In DNA, the CDR3 is TGCGCCAGCAGCCAACAGACAGGGATTAGCAATCAGCCCCAGCATTTT.

The rearrangement joins TRBV24-1 to TRBJ2-3; no reliable D call. This CDR3 region has 13 residues. V lost 2 bases to trimming and J lost 6 bases, with 8 bases between them. Germline CDR1 is KGHDR and CDR2 is SFDVKD. The CDR3 DNA is TGTGCCACCAGTGATTCTATCCTGGATACGCAGTATTTT. This translates into CATSDSILDTQYF.

The gene calls are TRBV20-1 and TRBJ1-5; 9 bases are shared with TRBD1. Germline values: CDR1 DFQATT, CDR2 SNEGSKA (reference sequence). V lost 5 bases to trimming and J lost 5 bases; unmatched junction nucleotides: 7. The CDR3 is made up of 14 amino acids. The CDR3 bases are TGCAGTGCTCATGACAGGGGGGCCTATCAGCCCCAGCATTTT. This encodes CSAHDRGAYQPQHF.

The chain recombines TRBV10-3 with TRBJ2-1; D gene uncertain. Trimming took 4 bases from V and 7 from J, leaving 5 bases between them. CDR3 length: 11 residues. CDR1 ENHRY and CDR2 SYGVKD come from the germline V gene. In nucleotides, the CDR3 is TGTGCCATCAGTGTTGGTAATGAGCAGTTCTTC. It codes for CAISVGNEQFF.

This rearrangement joins TRBV20-1 to TRBJ2-7; 12 nucleotides align to TRBD2. V dropped 6 bases and J dropped 0; count of bases not matched to a gene: 9. The germline V gene has CDR1 DFQATT and CDR2 SNEGSKA (reference sequence). CDR3 size: 16 residues. CDR3 loop: CSAPLTTSGGSYEQYF. CDR3 coding DNA: TGCAGTGCACCCCTAACGACTAGCGGGGGCTCCTACGAGCAGTACTTC.

This clonotype was recorded at least ten times. V and J are TRBV28 and TRBJ2-1; weak D call: TRBD2 (5 bases). The CDR3 has 12 residues. The V end lost 6 bases, the J end lost 9 bases, and 12 bases lay between the germline ends. Germline loops: CDR1 MDHEN, CDR2 SYDVKM. The CDR3 DNA reads TGTGCCAGCAGCCCGACTATCGGTGAGCAGTTCTTC. Translation: CASSPTIGEQFF.

This clonotype has at least ten counts. The V gene is TRBV6-2 or TRBV6-3, the J gene TRBJ1-5; unclear D gene. Trimming removed 0 bases from V and 7 bases from J, with 10 bases in between. The CDR3 covers 14 residues. CDR1 MNHEY and CDR2 SVGEGT come from the germline V gene. The CDR3 loop reads CASSYSGPGQPQHF. The CDR3 region has the DNA TGTGCCAGCAGTTACTCAGGACCGGGCCAGCCCCAGCATTTT.

This clonotype was seen repeatedly, ten times or more. The chain is built from TRBV28 and TRBJ2-3; D assignment may be TRBD1 or TRBD2 (5 bases each). Germline V CDR1 and CDR2: MDHEN, SYDVKM. The CDR3 loop spans 13 amino acids. V lost 5 bases to trimming and J lost 6 bases, with 12 bases between them. CDR3 sequence reads: CASSPGQPDTQYF. Here the CDR3 DNA reads TGTGCCAGCAGTCCGGGGCAGCCGGATACGCAGTATTTT.

This clonotype was detected many times. The chain couples TRBV20-1 to TRBJ2-7, with TRBD2 matching over 10 bases. CDR3 length: 13 residues. Germline V gives CDR1 DFQATT, CDR2 SNEGSKA (reference sequence). The CDR3 region is CSSPGLALYEQYF. In nucleotides, the CDR3 is TGCAGCAGTCCGGGACTAGCGCTCTACGAGCAGTACTTC.

The V call is TRBV15, the J call TRBJ1-4, with a tentative D call TRBD1 (6 bases). Germline V lookup: CDR1 LNHNV, CDR2 YYDKDF (reference sequence). This CDR3 contains 17 residues. V dropped 1 base and J dropped 5 bases, with 17 bases sitting between them. The CDR3 region is CATSRARLGQGNEKLFF. The CDR3, as DNA: TGTGCCACCAGCAGAGCCCGCTTGGGGCAGGGGAATGAAAAACTGTTTTTT.

CDR3 sequence: CASSEPRGLAKNIQYF. Here the CDR3 DNA reads TGTGCCAGCAGTGAGCCACGGGGGTTAGCCAAAAACATTCAGTACTTC. V gene TRBV6-1 combines with J gene TRBJ2-4; D may be TRBD2 (6 bases). The length of the CDR3 is 16 residues. Germline V CDR1 and CDR2: MNHNS, SASEGT. V lost 3 bases to trimming and J lost 0 bases, with 12 bases between them.

The chain is built from TRBV29-1 and TRBJ2-1; D is tentatively TRBD1 or TRBD2 (5 bases each). Germline V lookup: CDR1 SQVTM, CDR2 ANQGSEA. V lost 3 bases, J lost 10 bases, and 19 bases lay in between. This CDR3 comprises 14 residues. CDR3: CSVDGSGSGNEQFF. As DNA, the CDR3 is TGCAGCGTTGATGGCTCAGGGAGTGGCAACGAGCAGTTCTTC.

This clonotype has more than one count but fewer than ten. The chain joins TRBV11-2 to TRBJ2-1; D possibly uses TRBD1 or TRBD2 (7 bases each). The CDR3 extends over 17 amino acids. V dropped 1 base and J dropped 4 bases, with 17 bases sitting between them. The germline gives CDR1 SGHAT, CDR2 FQNNGV. The CDR3 DNA sequence: TGTGCCAGCAGCTTAGGGGCTCCAGGGGGGGATTACAATGAGCAGTTCTTC. Translation: CASSLGAPGGDYNEQFF. Looking up the rest from reference TRBV11-2 and TRBJ2-1 gives the full variable domain: EAGVAQSPRYKIIEKRQSVAFWCNPISGHATLYWYQQILGQGPKLLIQFQNNGVVDDSQLPKDRFSAERLKGVDSTLKIQPAKLEDSAVYLCASSLGAPGGDYNEQFFGPGTRLTVL.